One sample yielded the 28 T cell receptor beta chains listed below, sequenced in a study of T cell repertoires in cytomegalovirus infection. Antigen specificity for these receptors is unknown. Via MiXCR, TCRdb re-called the reads, giving one row per CDR3 protein. The table lists around 800,000 distinct CDR3 sequences, 30% to 35% of them singletons, with around 12% in the top ten. This material consisted of cultured CD8+ T cells from PBMCs, taken from culture after CMV antigen stimulation. Receptors originate from a human donor in good health (CMV status not recorded). Some clones in this sample may be carry-over from other donors' samples.

This clonotype was seen only a few times. J is TRBJ2-1 and V is TRBV6-6, with unresolved D. The CDR3 is 12 residues long. Trimming removed 6 bases from V and 5 bases from J, with 8 bases in between. Germline CDR1 reads MNHNY; CDR2 reads SVGAGI (reference sequence). This CDR3 is CASRAANNEQFF. CDR3 coding DNA: TGTGCCAGCAGGGCCGCTAACAATGAGCAGTTCTTC.

This chain's CDR3 is CASSLPGLAGDPTDTQYF. The CDR3 DNA reads as TGTGCCAGCAGCCTTCCCGGACTAGCGGGGGACCCCACAGATACGCAGTATTTT. The V gene is TRBV6-6, the J gene TRBJ2-3; the match to TRBD2 covers 13 bases. The length of the CDR3 is 18 residues. Germline V gives CDR1 MNHNY, CDR2 SVGAGI (reference sequence). The V gene end was trimmed by 6 bases and the J gene end by 2 bases; junction bases not matched to a gene: 11.

This chain connects TRBV7-9 to TRBJ1-1; D is uncertain. V lost 5 bases and J 5 bases, leaving 12 bases between the germline ends. Germline values: CDR1 SEHNR, CDR2 FQNEAQ (reference sequence). CDR3 length: 13 residues. CDR3 sequence: CASSPDGGTEAFF. For the CDR3, the DNA is TGTGCCAGCAGCCCTGACGGAGGGACTGAAGCTTTCTTT.

This clonotype came up many times. The V gene is TRBV7-9, the J gene TRBJ2-3, with a weak D call TRBD2 (5 bases). The CDR3 is 14 residues long. V was trimmed by 5 bases and J by 0 bases, leaving 9 bases between them. Germline CDR1 is SEHNR and CDR2 is FQNEAQ (reference sequence). The CDR3: CASSPTKSTDTQYF. DNA for the CDR3: TGTGCCAGCAGCCCGACTAAGAGCACAGATACGCAGTATTTT. The full variable domain, in which reference TRBV7-9 and TRBJ2-3 provide the parts outside the CDR3, is DTGVSQNPRHKITKRGQNVTFRCDPISEHNRLYWYRQTLGQGPEFLTYFQNEAQLEKSRLLSDRFSAERPKGSFSTLEIQRTEQGDSAMYLCASSPTKSTDTQYFGPGTRLTVL.

CDR3 bases: TGCGCCAGCAGCCAAGTTACAGGAATATATAATTCACCCCTCCACTTT. This gives the protein CASSQVTGIYNSPLHF. The chain employs TRBV4-1 and TRBJ1-6; D possibly corresponds to TRBD1 (5 bases). The germline gives CDR1 MGHRA, CDR2 YSYEKL. V dropped 1 base and J dropped 4 bases, with 11 bases sitting between them. This CDR3 has 16 amino acids.

The rearrangement links TRBV10-3 to TRBJ2-1; the D gene is possibly TRBD2 (5 bases). Looked up from germline, CDR1 is ENHRY and CDR2 is SYGVKD. The CDR3 runs 14 residues. Trimming left V 3 bases short and J 5 bases short, with 11 bases between. CDR3 DNA: TGTGCCATCAGTGAAGGAGGCCCACACAATGAGCAGTTCTTC. Amino acids: CAISEGGPHNEQFF.

The chain employs TRBV4-1 and TRBJ1-2; a weak D match, TRBD1 (5 bases). The germline V gene has CDR1 MGHRA and CDR2 YSYEKL. The CDR3 totals 15 residues. V dropped 0 bases and J dropped 0 bases, with 8 bases sitting between them. This CDR3 reads CASSQEKGPNYGYTF. The DNA of the CDR3 is TGCGCCAGCAGCCAAGAAAAGGGGCCTAACTATGGCTACACCTTC.

This rearrangement joins TRBV12-3 or TRBV12-4 to TRBJ2-3, with D uncertain. The CDR3 covers 11 residues. The V gene lost 10 bases and the J gene lost 8 bases, with 13 bases spanning the gap. CDR3 sequence reads: CATAPPSTQYF. The CDR3 DNA sequence: TGTGCCACCGCGCCTCCAAGTACGCAGTATTTT.

CDR3 DNA: TGTGCCAGCAGTCCCTCCTGGACCGGGGACACCTTACCGAGCTCCTACAATGAGCAGTTCTTC. It encodes CASSPSWTGDTLPSSYNEQFF. The chain joins TRBV27 to TRBJ2-1; D is possibly TRBD1 (6 bases). Germline CDR1 is MNHEY and CDR2 is SMNVEV (reference sequence). The V and J ends lost 5 bases and 0 bases respectively, with 29 bases between them. The CDR3 loop spans 21 amino acids.

The gene calls are TRBV10-3 and TRBJ2-1; 9 bases fit TRBD1. From germline, CDR1 is ENHRY and CDR2 SYGVKD. The CDR3 is 14 residues long. V lost 3 bases and J lost 7; bases outside the gene matches: 4. CDR3 residues: CAISDGTGSNEQFF. The CDR3 region has the DNA TGTGCCATCAGTGACGGGACAGGGTCGAATGAGCAGTTCTTC.

The V call is TRBV27, the J call TRBJ2-2; 11 bases fit TRBD2. CDR3 size: 16 residues. Germline CDR1 MNHEY, CDR2 SMNVEV (reference sequence). The trim removed 3 bases at V and 7 bases at J, leaving 7 bases unmatched. The CDR3 bases are TGTGCCAGCAGTTTTAGCGGGGGGGAAAGATTCGGGGAGCTGTTTTTT. Translated, it gives CASSFSGGERFGELFF.

The chain couples TRBV6-6 to TRBJ2-7; no firm D call. Trimming left V 4 bases short and J 0 bases short, with 7 bases between. Germline lookup yields CDR1 MNHNY and CDR2 SVGAGI (reference sequence). The CDR3 length is 13 residues. The CDR3 here is CASSFSISYEQYV. CDR3 DNA: TGTGCCAGCAGTTTTTCCATCTCCTACGAGCAGTACGTC.

As for this clonotype: One junction end does not reproduce the germline sequence, and a read error may be involved. The V and J genes are TRBV7-2 and TRBJ2-6; 9 nucleotides agree with TRBD1. Germline V gives CDR1 SGHTA, CDR2 FQGNSA. This CDR3 spans 20 amino acids. The CDR3 DNA follows: TGTGCCAGCAGCTTAGCGGGGCCCGGGACAGGGCCTACTGGGGACAACGTCCTGACTTTC. Its protein product is CASSLAGPGTGPTGDNVLTF.

The rearrangement joins TRBV24-1 to TRBJ2-1, with unresolved D. The CDR3 consists of 11 residues. In germline, CDR1 is KGHDR, CDR2 SFDVKD. Deletions cut 3 bases from V and 8 bases from J, with 4 bases between. The CDR3 coding sequence is TGTGCCACCAGTGATGGGGATGAGCAGTTCTTC. Amino acid sequence: CATSDGDEQFF.

In the case of this clonotype: A clone one base away is much larger, so this may be a read error. The DNA for the CDR3 is TGTGCCAGCAGCCTCGGGAGGGGGCCTCAGCCCCAGTATTTT. Its protein product is CASSLGRGPQPQYF. The chain has TRBV7-6 and TRBJ1-5; a weak D match, TRBD2 (8 bases). The end of the DNA aligns better with TRBJ2-3, so the J call may be wrong. Germline CDR1 reads SGHVS; CDR2 reads FNYEAQ. The CDR3 has 14 residues.

This clonotype was detected many times. The V and J genes are TRBV15 and TRBJ2-7, with D possibly TRBD2 on 7 matching bases. The CDR3 has 15 amino acids. Germline loops: CDR1 LNHNV, CDR2 YYDKDF (reference sequence). The V end lost 1 base, the J end lost 2 bases, and 12 bases lay between the germline ends. The CDR3 nucleotides read TGTGCCACCAGCAGAGTTGGCGGGGGCCCCTACGAGCAGTACTTC. Translation: CATSRVGGGPYEQYF.

DNA for the CDR3: TGTGCCAGCAGCCGCCTTGCAGCGACCGGGAATGAGCAGTTCTTC. This codes for CASSRLAATGNEQFF. V gene TRBV7-2 combines with J gene TRBJ2-1; D is ambiguous. Trimming left V 5 bases short and J 7 bases short, with 18 bases between. Germline-derived CDR1 and CDR2 are SGHTA and FQGNSA. The CDR3 extends over 15 amino acids.

This sequence joins TRBV27 and TRBJ2-7; the match to TRBD1 covers 7 bases. This CDR3 is 15 amino acids long. The germline V gene encodes CDR1 MNHEY and CDR2 SMNVEV (reference sequence). J lost 2 bases, V lost 4 bases, and 8 bases had no gene match. Here the CDR3 reads CASSSEAGTAYEQYF. As DNA, the CDR3 is TGTGCCAGCAGTTCGGAGGCCGGGACAGCCTACGAGCAGTACTTC.

There are a few counts of this clonotype. The chain carries TRBV15 and TRBJ1-4; 7 bases map to TRBD1. CDR3 size: 16 residues. Germline CDR1 LNHNV, CDR2 YYDKDF (reference sequence). The V segment lost 0 bases and the J segment 4 bases; nucleotides outside the gene matches: 5. The CDR3 reads CATSRDNTGVNEKLFF. The CDR3 DNA is TGTGCCACCAGCAGAGATAACACAGGGGTTAATGAAAAACTGTTTTTT. The complete variable domain, with remaining parts taken from reference TRBV15 and TRBJ1-4, reads DAMVIQNPRYQVTQFGKPVTLSCSQTLNHNVMYWYQQKSSQAPKLLFHYYDKDFNNEADTPDNFQSRRPNTSFCFLDIRSPGLGDTAMYLCATSRDNTGVNEKLFFGSGTQLSVL.

This clonotype was observed at least ten times. This chain joins TRBV15 and TRBJ2-2; TRBD1 matches at 7 bases. With V trimmed by 9 bases and J by 4 bases, 5 bases remained unmatched. This CDR3 is built from 13 residues. Germline CDR1 and CDR2: LNHNV and YYDKDF (reference sequence). The CDR3: CATLGQLTGELFF. The CDR3 bases are TGTGCCACTTTGGGACAGCTCACCGGGGAGCTGTTTTTT.

The chain is built from TRBV7-6 and TRBJ2-1, with D tentatively TRBD1 or TRBD2 (5 bases each). Germline V lookup: CDR1 SGHVS, CDR2 FNYEAQ. This CDR3 contains 16 residues. The V gene lost 0 bases and the J gene lost 2 bases, with 11 bases spanning the gap. The CDR3 DNA sequence: TGTGCCAGCAGCTTAGCACCCGGGGCTACCTACAATGAGCAGTTCTTC. Translated, it gives CASSLAPGATYNEQFF.

This clonotype was seen a few times. V usage is TRBV7-9 and J usage is TRBJ2-1; 11 bases map to TRBD2. Trimming cost V 5 bases and J 6 bases; bases outside gene matches: 3. The CDR3 is 14 amino acids. Germline-derived CDR1 and CDR2 are SEHNR and FQNEAQ (reference sequence). CDR3 coding DNA: TGTGCCAGCAGCCACGGGACTAGCGGCAATGAGCAGTTCTTC. It specifies CASSHGTSGNEQFF.

The table lists this clonotype with many counts. The chain has TRBV6-5 and TRBJ2-3, with 8 bases that match TRBD2. The V gene's germline CDR1 is MNHEY and CDR2 SVGAGI. Trimming removed 6 bases from V and 5 bases from J; junction bases left unmatched: 7. This CDR3 has 14 amino acids. Here the CDR3 DNA reads TGTGCCAGCAGCTTAGGTCTAGCGGGAGATACGCAGTATTTT. Translation gives CASSLGLAGDTQYF.

This clonotype has more than one count but fewer than ten. The J gene is TRBJ2-1, the V gene TRBV6-2 or TRBV6-3, with D perhaps being TRBD1 or TRBD2 (6 bases each). Trimming left V 8 bases short and J 2 bases short, with 19 bases between. From germline, CDR1 is MNHEY and CDR2 SVGEGT. CDR3 length equals 16 residues. The CDR3 region is CASSSFGGLTYNEQFF. For the CDR3, the DNA is TGTGCCAGCTCCTCCTTCGGGGGCCTGACCTACAATGAGCAGTTCTTC.

In its sample, this clonotype was seen a few times. V and J are TRBV7-9 and TRBJ2-1, with D possibly matching TRBD1 (6 bases). The CDR3 is 16 residues long. Trimming took off 4 bases at V and 7 bases at J, with 20 bases between the two ends. Germline CDR1 is SEHNR and CDR2 is FQNEAQ (reference sequence). The CDR3 sequence: CASSSSQGLVSNEQFF. CDR3 coding DNA: TGTGCCAGCAGCTCTTCCCAGGGGCTGGTTAGTAATGAGCAGTTCTTC.

The J gene is TRBJ1-2, the V gene TRBV11-3, with 9 bases matching TRBD1. The CDR3 loop spans 17 amino acids. Trimming cost V 2 bases and J 1 base; bases outside gene matches: 8. The germline CDR1 and CDR2 sequences are SGHNT and YENEEA. The CDR3 DNA sequence: TGTGCCAGCAGCTTATCCCTCCGGGACAGGGTTAACTATGGCTACACCTTC. Protein: CASSLSLRDRVNYGYTF. Variable domain in full (rest from reference TRBV11-3 and TRBJ1-2): EAGVVQSPRYKIIEKKQPVAFWCNPISGHNTLYWYLQNLGQGPELLIRYENEEAVDDSQLPKDRFSAERLKGVDSTLKIQPAELGDSAVYLCASSLSLRDRVNYGYTFGSGTRLTVV.

The sample holds a few counts of this clonotype. The chain carries TRBV11-2 and TRBJ2-5, with 8 bases lining up with TRBD1. Germline assignment: CDR1 SGHAT and CDR2 FQNNGV. There are 16 residues in the CDR3. Unmatched junction bases numbered 8, after V lost 0 bases and J lost 5 bases. In DNA form, the CDR3 reads TGTGCCAGCAGCTTAGATCCCGACAGGGGACGTGAGACCCAGTACTTC. Amino acids: CASSLDPDRGRETQYF.

This chain uses TRBV20-1 with TRBJ1-2; TRBD1 matches 7 bases. This CDR3 has 16 residues. The germline V gene encodes CDR1 DFQATT and CDR2 SNEGSKA (reference sequence). J lost 4 bases, V lost 3 bases, and 14 bases had no gene match. The CDR3 sequence: CSARMSGQPPLYGYTF. In nucleotides, the CDR3 is TGCAGTGCTAGGATGTCGGGACAGCCCCCTCTCTATGGCTACACCTTC.